This is a list of T cell receptor beta chains from one sample in a study of T cells and Merkel cell carcinoma outcomes. Some clones are missing from TCRdb's copy, which holds only in-frame ones; the method was immunoSEQ multiplex PCR. The table has some 13,000 clones, just under 95% seen once. Input material: tumor tissue from Merkel cell carcinoma. The receptors shown here come from a human donor with Merkel cell carcinoma. The CDR3 runs from the conserved cysteine through the conserved F or W. The D gene is left open where the match is weak.

D gene | J gene | V gene | CDR3 protein | CDR3 DNA
NA | TRBJ1-1 | TRBV7-3 | CASSLLGDTEAFF | TGTGCCAGCAGCTTACTGGGAGACACTGAAGCTTTCTTT
NA | TRBJ2-5 | TRBV18 | CASSPPARTETQYF | TGTGCCAGCTCACCACCGGCTAGAACAGAGACCCAGTACTTC
NA | TRBJ2-7 | TRBV5-8 | CASSFRQGLTYEQYF | TGTGCCAGCAGCTTTCGGCAGGGGCTTACCTACGAGCAGTACTTC
NA | TRBJ1-4 | TRBV4-3 | CASSQDPSGQYNEKLFF | TGCGCCAGCAGCCAAGATCCTAGCGGACAGTATAATGAAAAACTGTTTTTT
NA | TRBJ2-3 | TRBV4-3 | CASSQVGLDVSTDTQYF | TGCGCCAGCAGCCAAGTAGGTCTGGACGTAAGCACAGATACGCAGTATTTT
NA | TRBJ2-3 | TRBV5-1 | CASSLQSIDTQYF | TGCGCCAGCAGCCTACAGAGCATAGATACGCAGTATTTT
NA | TRBJ1-1 | TRBV7-2 | CASSLVRRDTEAFF | TGTGCCAGCAGCTTAGTAAGACGAGACACTGAAGCTTTCTTT
NA | TRBJ1-4 | TRBV25-1 | CASSETEANEKLFF | TGTGCCAGCAGTGAGACAGAGGCTAATGAAAAACTGTTTTTT
NA | TRBJ2-3 | TRBV4-3 | CASSHTPQGVGDTQYF | TGCGCCAGCAGCCACACCCCGCAAGGGGTCGGGGATACGCAGTATTTT
NA | TRBJ1-1 | TRBV5-1 | CASSLESGIEAFF | TGCGCCAGCAGCTTGGAAAGTGGCATTGAAGCTTTCTTT
NA | TRBJ1-2 | TRBV27 | CASSKGGSGYGYTF | TGTGCCAGCAGCAAAGGGGGATCGGGCTATGGCTACACCTTC
NA | TRBJ1-2 | TRBV2 | CASTAGRGSYSYTF | TGTGCCAGCACCGCGGGCCGAGGGAGCTATAGCTACACCTTC
NA | TRBJ2-3 | TRBV5-6 | CASSLKRFTDTQYF | TGTGCCAGCAGCTTAAAGCGGTTCACAGATACGCAGTATTTT
TRBD1 | TRBJ2-5 | TRBV2 | CASSGNRQGPVRETQYF | TGTGCCAGCAGTGGAAACAGACAGGGGCCGGTACGGGAGACCCAGTACTTC
NA | TRBJ1-1 | TRBV9 | CASSSGGRGINTEAFF | TGTGCCAGCAGCTCGGGGGGCAGGGGAATAAACACTGAAGCTTTCTTT
TRBD2 | TRBJ2-5 | TRBV5-1 | CASSSPGGDETQYF | TGCGCCAGCAGTTCCCCGGGGGGGGATGAGACCCAGTACTTC
NA | TRBJ1-1 | TRBV7-2 | CASRLQGLNTEAFF | TGTGCCAGCAGGCTTCAAGGGTTGAACACTGAAGCTTTCTTT
NA | TRBJ2-2 | TRBV29-1 | CSVAEYLNTGELFF | TGCAGCGTTGCTGAGTACCTGAACACCGGGGAGCTGTTTTTT